This T cell receptor (beta chain) stems from a study of early T cells in non-severe SARS-CoV-2 infection. At the level of the study: Sequencing of bulk RNA from unsorted whole blood was done, without chain pairing.

Attached unique molecular identifiers marked individual cDNA molecules. TCRdb re-analysed the 5' RACE reads in MiXCR, keeping a single row per CDR3 protein. In the table there are around 78,000 distinct CDR3 sequences, over 11% of which are singletons. This CDR3 comprises 16 residues. CDR1 is SQVTM and CDR2 is ANQGSEA in the germline V gene. The V and J ends lost 0 bases and 3 bases respectively, with 15 bases between them. Sequencing was performed on whole blood. The sequence came from an adult who was a healthcare worker with PCR-confirmed SARS-CoV-2 infection or an uninfected control (not recorded which). The chain couples TRBV29-1 to TRBJ2-1; a weak D match, TRBD2 (6 bases). This chain's CDR3 is CSVEDQVAGFYNEQFF. CDR3 coding DNA: TGCAGCGTTGAAGATCAGGTCGCGGGATTCTACAATGAGCAGTTCTTC.